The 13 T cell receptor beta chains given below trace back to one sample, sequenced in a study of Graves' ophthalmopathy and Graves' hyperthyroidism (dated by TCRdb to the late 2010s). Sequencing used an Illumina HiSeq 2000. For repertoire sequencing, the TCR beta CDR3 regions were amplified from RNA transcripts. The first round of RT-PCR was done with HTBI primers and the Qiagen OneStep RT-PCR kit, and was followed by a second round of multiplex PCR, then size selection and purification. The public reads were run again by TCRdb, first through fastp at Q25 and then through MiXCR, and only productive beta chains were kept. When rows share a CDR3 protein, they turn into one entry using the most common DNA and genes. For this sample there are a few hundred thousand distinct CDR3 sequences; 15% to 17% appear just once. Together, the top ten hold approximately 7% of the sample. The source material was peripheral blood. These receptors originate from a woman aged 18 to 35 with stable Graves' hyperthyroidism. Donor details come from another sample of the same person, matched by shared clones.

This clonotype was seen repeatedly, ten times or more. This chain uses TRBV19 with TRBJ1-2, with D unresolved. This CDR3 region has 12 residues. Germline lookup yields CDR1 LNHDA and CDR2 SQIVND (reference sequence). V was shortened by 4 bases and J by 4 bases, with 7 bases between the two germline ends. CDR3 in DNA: TGTGCCAGTAGTAGGGTGCGCTATGGCTACACCTTC. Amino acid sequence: CASSRVRYGYTF.

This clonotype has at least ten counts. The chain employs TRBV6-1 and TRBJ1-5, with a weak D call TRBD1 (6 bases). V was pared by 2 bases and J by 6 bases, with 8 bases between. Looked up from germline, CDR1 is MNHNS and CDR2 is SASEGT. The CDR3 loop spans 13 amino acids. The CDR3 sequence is CASSEQGTQPQHF. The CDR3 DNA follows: TGTGCCAGCAGTGAACAGGGGACTCAGCCCCAGCATTTT.

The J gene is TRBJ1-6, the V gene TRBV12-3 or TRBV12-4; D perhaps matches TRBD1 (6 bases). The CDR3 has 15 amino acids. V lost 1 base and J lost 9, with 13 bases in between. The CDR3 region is CASSLEAGAGSPLHF. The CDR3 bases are TGTGCCAGCAGTTTAGAGGCGGGGGCGGGTTCACCCCTCCACTTT.

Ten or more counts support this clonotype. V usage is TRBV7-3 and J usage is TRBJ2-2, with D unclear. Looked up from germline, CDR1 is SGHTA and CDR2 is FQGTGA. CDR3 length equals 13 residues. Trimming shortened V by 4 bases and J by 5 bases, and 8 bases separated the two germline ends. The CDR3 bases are TGTGCCAGCAGCTCAGTAGAGACCGGGGAGCTGTTTTTT. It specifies CASSSVETGELFF. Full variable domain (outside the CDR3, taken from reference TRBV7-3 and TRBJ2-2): GAGVSQTPSNKVTEKGKYVELRCDPISGHTALYWYRQSLGQGPEFLIYFQGTGAADDSGLPNDRFFAVRPEGSVSTLKIQRTERGDSAVYLCASSSVETGELFFGEGSRLTVL.

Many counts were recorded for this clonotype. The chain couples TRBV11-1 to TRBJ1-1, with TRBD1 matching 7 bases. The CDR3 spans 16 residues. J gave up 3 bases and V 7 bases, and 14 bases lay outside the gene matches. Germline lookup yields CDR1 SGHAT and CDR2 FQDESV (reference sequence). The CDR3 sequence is CASMPVRGLEDTEAFF. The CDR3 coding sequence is TGTGCCAGCATGCCCGTAAGGGGGCTGGAGGACACTGAAGCTTTCTTT.

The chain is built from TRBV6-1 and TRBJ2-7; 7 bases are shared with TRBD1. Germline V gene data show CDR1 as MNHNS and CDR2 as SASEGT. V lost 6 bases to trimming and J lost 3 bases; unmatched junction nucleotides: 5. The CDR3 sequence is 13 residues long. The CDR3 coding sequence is TGTGCCAGCAGGGGACAGACAAGCTACGAGCAGTACTTC. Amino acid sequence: CASRGQTSYEQYF.

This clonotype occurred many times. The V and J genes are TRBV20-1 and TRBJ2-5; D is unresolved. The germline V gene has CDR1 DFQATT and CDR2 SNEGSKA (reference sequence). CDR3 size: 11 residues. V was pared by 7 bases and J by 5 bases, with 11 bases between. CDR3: CSVRLGETQYF. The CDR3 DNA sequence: TGCAGTGTCCGGTTGGGGGAGACCCAGTACTTC.

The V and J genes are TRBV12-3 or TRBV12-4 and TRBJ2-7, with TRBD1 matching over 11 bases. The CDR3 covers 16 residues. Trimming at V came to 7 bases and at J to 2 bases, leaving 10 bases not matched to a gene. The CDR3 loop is CASTLEGTGGPYEQYF. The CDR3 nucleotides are TGTGCCAGCACCCTCGAGGGGACAGGGGGTCCCTACGAGCAGTACTTC.

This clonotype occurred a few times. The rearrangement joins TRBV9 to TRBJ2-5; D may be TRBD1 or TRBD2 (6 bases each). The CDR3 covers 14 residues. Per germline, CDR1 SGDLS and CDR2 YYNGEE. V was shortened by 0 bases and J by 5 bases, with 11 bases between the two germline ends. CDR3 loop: CASSVGGADETQYF. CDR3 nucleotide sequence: TGTGCCAGCAGCGTAGGGGGGGCCGATGAGACCCAGTACTTC.

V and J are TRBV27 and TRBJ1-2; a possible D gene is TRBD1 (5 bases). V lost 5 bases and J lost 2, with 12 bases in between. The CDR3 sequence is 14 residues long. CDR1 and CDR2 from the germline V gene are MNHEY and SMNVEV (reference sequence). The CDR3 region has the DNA TGTGCCAGCAGTAGACGGCGGGGGAACTATGGCTACACCTTC. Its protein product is CASSRRRGNYGYTF.

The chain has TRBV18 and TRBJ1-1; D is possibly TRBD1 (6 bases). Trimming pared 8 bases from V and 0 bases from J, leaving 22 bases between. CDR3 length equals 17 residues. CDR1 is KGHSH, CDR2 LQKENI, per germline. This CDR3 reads CASTSGARSLMNTEAFF. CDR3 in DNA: TGTGCCAGCACCTCAGGGGCCAGGAGCCTCATGAACACTGAAGCTTTCTTT.

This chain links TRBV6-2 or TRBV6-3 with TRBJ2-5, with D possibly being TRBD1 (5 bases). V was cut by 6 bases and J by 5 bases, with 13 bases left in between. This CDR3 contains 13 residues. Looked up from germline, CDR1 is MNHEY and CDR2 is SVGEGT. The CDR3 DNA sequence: TGTGCCAGCAGGGACATTAACCTGGAGACCCAGTACTTC. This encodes CASRDINLETQYF.

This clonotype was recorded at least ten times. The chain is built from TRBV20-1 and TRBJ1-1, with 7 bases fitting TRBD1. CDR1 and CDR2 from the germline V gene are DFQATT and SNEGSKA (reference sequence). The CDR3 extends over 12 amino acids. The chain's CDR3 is CRDGTATTEAFF. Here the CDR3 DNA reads TGCAGGGACGGGACAGCAACCACTGAAGCTTTCTTT.